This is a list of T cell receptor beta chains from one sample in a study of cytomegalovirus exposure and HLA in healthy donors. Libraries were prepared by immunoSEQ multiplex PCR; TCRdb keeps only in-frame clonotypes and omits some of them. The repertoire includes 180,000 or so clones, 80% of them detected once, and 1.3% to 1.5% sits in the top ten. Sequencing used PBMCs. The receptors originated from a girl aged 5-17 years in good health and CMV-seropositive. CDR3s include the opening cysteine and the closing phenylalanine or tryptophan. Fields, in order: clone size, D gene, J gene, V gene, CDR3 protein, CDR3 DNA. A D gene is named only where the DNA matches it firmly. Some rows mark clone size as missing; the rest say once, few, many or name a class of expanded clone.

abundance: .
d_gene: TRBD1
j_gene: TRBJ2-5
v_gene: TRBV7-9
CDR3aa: CASSSPGGRSEETQYF
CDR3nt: TGTGCCAGCAGCTCCCCAGGGGGCAGATCTGAAGAGACCCAGTACTTC

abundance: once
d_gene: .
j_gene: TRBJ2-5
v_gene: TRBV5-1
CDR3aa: CASSRLGGQETQYF
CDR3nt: TGCGCCAGCAGTAGGTTGGGGGGACAAGAGACCCAGTACTTC

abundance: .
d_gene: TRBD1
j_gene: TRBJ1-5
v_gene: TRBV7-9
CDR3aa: CASSHDREHQPQHF
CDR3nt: TGTGCCAGCAGCCACGACAGGGAGCATCAGCCCCAGCATTTT

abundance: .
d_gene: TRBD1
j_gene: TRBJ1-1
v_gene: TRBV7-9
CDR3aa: CASRQGGLPMNTEAFF
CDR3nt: TGTGCCAGCAGACAGGGGGGATTACCTATGAACACTGAAGCTTTCTTT

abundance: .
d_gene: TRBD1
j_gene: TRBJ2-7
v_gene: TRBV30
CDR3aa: CACGQGRTYEQYF
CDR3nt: TGTGCCTGCGGACAGGGAAGGACCTACGAGCAGTACTTC

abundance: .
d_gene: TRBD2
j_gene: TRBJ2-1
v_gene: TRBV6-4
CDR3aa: CASSETSDYNEQFF
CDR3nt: TGTGCCAGCAGTGAGACTAGCGACTACAATGAGCAGTTCTTC

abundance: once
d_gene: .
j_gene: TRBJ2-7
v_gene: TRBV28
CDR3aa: CASTWGTGGGYEQYF
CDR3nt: TGTGCCAGCACCTGGGGGACGGGGGGCGGCTACGAGCAGTACTTC

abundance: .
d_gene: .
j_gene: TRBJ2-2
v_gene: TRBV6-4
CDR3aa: CASSDSVTGELFF
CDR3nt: TGTGCCAGCAGTGACAGCGTCACCGGGGAGCTGTTTTTT

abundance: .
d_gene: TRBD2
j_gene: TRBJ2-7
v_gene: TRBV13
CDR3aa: CASSLESWGLAGRSYEQYF
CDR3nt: TGTGCCAGCAGCTTAGAGAGTTGGGGACTAGCGGGTCGCTCCTACGAGCAGTACTTC

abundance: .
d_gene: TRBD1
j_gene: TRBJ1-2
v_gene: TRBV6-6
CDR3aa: CASSPRQGDGYTF
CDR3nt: TGTGCCAGCAGCCCCCGGCAGGGGGATGGCTACACCTTC

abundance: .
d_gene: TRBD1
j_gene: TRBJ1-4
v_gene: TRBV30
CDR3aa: CAWSAQGAWEKLFF
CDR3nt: TGTGCCTGGAGTGCCCAGGGGGCTTGGGAAAAACTGTTTTTT

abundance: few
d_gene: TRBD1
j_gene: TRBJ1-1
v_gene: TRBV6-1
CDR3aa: CASRDPGQGGAEAFF
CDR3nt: TGTGCCAGCAGGGATCCTGGACAGGGGGGTGCTGAAGCTTTCTTT

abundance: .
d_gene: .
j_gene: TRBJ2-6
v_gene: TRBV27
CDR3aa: CASSFDGSGANVLTF
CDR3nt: TGTGCCAGCAGCTTCGACGGGTCTGGGGCCAACGTCCTGACTTTC

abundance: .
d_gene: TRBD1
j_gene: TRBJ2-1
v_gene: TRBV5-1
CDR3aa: CASSLRGRDRGVGEQFF
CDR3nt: TGCGCCAGCAGCTTGCGGGGTCGGGACAGGGGGGTCGGTGAGCAGTTCTTC

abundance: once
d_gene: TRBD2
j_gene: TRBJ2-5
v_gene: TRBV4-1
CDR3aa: CASSQTGLAGKETQYF
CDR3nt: TGCGCCAGCAGCCAGACAGGACTAGCGGGAAAAGAGACCCAGTACTTC

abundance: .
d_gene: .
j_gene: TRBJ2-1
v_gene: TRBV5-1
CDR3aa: CASSLAANEQFF
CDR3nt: TGCGCCAGCAGCTTAGCTGCCAATGAGCAGTTCTTC

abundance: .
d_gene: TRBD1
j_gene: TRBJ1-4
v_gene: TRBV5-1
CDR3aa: CASSLAGGQGLEKLFF
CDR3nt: TGCGCCAGCAGCTTGGCCGGGGGACAGGGGTTAGAAAAACTGTTTTTT

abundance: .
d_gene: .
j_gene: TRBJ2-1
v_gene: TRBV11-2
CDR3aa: CASSLAGGPDNEQFF
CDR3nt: TGTGCCAGCAGCTTAGCTGGGGGCCCGGACAATGAGCAGTTCTTC

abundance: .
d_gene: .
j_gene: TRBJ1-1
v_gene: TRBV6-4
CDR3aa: CASSERERRNTEAFF
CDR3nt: TGTGCCAGCAGTGAAAGGGAGCGGCGGAACACTGAAGCTTTCTTT

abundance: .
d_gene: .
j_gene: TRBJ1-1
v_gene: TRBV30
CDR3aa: CAWRQGRTEAFF
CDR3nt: TGTGCCTGGAGGCAGGGTAGGACTGAAGCTTTCTTT

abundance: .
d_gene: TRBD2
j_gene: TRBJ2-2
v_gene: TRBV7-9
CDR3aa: CASSLIRLAGVQGAGELFF
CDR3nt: TGTGCCAGCAGCTTGATCCGACTAGCGGGAGTTCAGGGGGCCGGGGAGCTGTTTTTT

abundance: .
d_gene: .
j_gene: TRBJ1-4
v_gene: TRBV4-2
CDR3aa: CASSRAHQGSNEKLFF
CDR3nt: TGTGCCAGCTCCAGGGCCCATCAGGGATCTAATGAAAAACTGTTTTTT

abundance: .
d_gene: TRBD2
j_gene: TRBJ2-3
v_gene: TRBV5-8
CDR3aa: CASSWLTAGVTDTQYF
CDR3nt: TGTGCCAGCAGCTGGCTGACAGCGGGGGTCACAGATACGCAGTATTTT

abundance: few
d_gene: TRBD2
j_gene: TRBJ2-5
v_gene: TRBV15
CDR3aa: CATSTAGGSGSAQETQYF
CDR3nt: TGTGCCACCAGCACCGCTGGAGGTAGCGGGAGCGCCCAAGAGACCCAGTACTTC

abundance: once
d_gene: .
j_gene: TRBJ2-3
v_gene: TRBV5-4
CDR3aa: CASSPGGGPTDTQYF
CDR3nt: TGTGCCAGCAGCCCCGGAGGTGGGCCCACAGATACGCAGTATTTT

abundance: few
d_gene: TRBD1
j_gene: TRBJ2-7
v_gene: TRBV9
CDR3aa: CASSVRTGADEQYF
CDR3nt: TGTGCCAGCAGCGTGAGGACAGGGGCGGACGAGCAGTACTTC

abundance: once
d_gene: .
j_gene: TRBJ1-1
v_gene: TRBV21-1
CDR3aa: CASSTRTGGASAFF
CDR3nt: TGTGCCAGCAGTACCCGGACAGGGGGCGCCTCAGCTTTCTTT

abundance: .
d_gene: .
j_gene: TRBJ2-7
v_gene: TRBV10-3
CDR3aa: CAISEFTGPEQYF
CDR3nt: TGTGCCATCAGTGAATTCACAGGGCCCGAGCAGTACTTC

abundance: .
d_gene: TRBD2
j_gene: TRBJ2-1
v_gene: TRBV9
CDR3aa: CASSAPGLAVNEQFF
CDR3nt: TGTGCCAGCAGCGCCCCGGGACTAGCGGTCAATGAGCAGTTCTTC

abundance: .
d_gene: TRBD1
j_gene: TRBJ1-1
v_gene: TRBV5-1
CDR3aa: CASSLLGTGGTEAFF
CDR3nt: TGCGCCAGCAGCTTACTTGGGACAGGGGGAACTGAAGCTTTCTTT

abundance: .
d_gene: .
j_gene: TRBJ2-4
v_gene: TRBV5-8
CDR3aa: CASSPTGRGIQYF
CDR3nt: TGTGCCAGCAGCCCGACAGGAAGGGGCATTCAGTACTTC

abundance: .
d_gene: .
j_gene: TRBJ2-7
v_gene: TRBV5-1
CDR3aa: CASSPSESYEQYF
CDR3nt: TGCGCCAGCAGCCCCTCGGAGTCCTACGAGCAGTACTTC

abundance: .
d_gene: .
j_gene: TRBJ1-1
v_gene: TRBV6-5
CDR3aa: CASSPLPQGNTEAFF
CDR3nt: TGTGCCAGCAGTCCCCTCCCCCAGGGGAACACTGAAGCTTTCTTT

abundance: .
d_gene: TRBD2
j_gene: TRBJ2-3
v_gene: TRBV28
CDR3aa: CASSLLEAGEDTQYF
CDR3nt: TGTGCCAGCAGTTTATTAGAAGCGGGAGAAGATACGCAGTATTTT

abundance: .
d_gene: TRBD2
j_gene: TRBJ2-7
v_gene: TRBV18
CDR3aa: CASSRSGSPDEQYF
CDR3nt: TGTGCCAGCTCACGGAGCGGGAGCCCGGACGAGCAGTACTTC

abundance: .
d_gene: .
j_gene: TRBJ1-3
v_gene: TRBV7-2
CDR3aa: CASSGGPGGGSGNTIYF
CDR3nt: TGTGCCAGCAGCGGGGGGCCGGGGGGTGGCTCTGGAAACACCATATATTTT

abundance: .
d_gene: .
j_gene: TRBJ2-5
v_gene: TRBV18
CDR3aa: CASSPMGQGNGETQYF
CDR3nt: TGTGCCAGCTCACCGATGGGGCAGGGTAATGGAGAGACCCAGTACTTC

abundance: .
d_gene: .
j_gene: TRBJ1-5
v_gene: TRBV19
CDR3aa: CASSSYSGHQPQHF
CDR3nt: TGTGCCAGTAGTTCCTACTCAGGGCATCAGCCCCAGCATTTT

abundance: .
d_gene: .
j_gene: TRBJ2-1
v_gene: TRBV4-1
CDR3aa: CASSQWVSGTTRNFPFF
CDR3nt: TGCGCCAGCAGCCAATGGGTTTCCGGGACAACCCGCAACTTTCCATTCTTC

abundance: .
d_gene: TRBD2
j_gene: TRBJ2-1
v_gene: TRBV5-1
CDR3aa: CASSGGLAGSSYNEQFF
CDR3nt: TGCGCCAGCAGCGGGGGACTAGCGGGGAGCTCCTACAATGAGCAGTTCTTC

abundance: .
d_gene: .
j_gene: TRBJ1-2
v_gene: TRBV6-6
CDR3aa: CAGSLGGNYGYTF
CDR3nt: TGTGCCGGCAGCCTGGGGGGTAACTATGGCTACACCTTC

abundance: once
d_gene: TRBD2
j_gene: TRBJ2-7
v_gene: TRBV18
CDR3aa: CASSPPSGRAYEQYF
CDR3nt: TGTGCCAGCTCACCACCTAGCGGGAGGGCCTACGAGCAGTACTTC

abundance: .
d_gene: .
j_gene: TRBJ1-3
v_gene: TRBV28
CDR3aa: CASSLSYQGLTIYF
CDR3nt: TGTGCCAGCAGTTTATCATATCAGGGCCTGACCATATATTTT

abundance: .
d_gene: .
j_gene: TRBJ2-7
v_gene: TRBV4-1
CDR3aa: CASSQDTQGQGPYEQYF
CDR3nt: TGCGCCAGCAGCCAAGATACGCAAGGTCAGGGCCCCTACGAGCAGTACTTC

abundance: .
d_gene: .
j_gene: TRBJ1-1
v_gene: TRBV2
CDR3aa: CASSERHRADEAFF
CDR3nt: TGTGCCAGCAGTGAAAGGCACAGGGCGGATGAAGCTTTCTTT

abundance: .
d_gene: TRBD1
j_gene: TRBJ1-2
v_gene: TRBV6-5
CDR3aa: CASSYSGQGYGYTF
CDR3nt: TGTGCCAGCAGTTACTCAGGACAGGGGTATGGCTACACCTTC

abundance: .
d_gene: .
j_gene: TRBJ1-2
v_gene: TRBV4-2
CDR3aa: CASSQVQINYGYTF
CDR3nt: TGTGCCAGCAGCCAAGTTCAGATTAACTATGGCTACACCTTC

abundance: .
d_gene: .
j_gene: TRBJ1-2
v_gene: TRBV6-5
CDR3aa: CASSTREAYIGYTF
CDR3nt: TGTGCCAGCAGTACAAGGGAGGCGTATATTGGCTACACCTTC

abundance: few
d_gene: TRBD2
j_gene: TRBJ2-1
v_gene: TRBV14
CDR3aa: CASSQDRGVSYNEQFF
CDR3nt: TGTGCCAGCAGCCAAGATCGGGGGGTCTCCTACAATGAGCAGTTCTTC

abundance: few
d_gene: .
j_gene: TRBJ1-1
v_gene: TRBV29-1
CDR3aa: CSVNQGSNTEAFF
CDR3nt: TGCAGCGTTAATCAAGGGAGTAACACTGAAGCTTTCTTT

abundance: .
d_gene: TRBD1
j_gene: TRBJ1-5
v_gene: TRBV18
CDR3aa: CASSPRDRSNQPQHF
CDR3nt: TGTGCCAGCTCACCCCGGGACAGATCCAATCAGCCCCAGCATTTT

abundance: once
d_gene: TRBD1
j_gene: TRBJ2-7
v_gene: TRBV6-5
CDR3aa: CASSSVGDRSSYEQYF
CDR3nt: TGTGCCAGCAGTTCGGTGGGGGACAGATCCTCCTACGAGCAGTACTTC

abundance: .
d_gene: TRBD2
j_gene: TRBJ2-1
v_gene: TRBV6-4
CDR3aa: CASSGPNIAGGDNEQFF
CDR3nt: TGTGCCAGCAGTGGTCCGAATATAGCGGGAGGGGACAATGAGCAGTTCTTC